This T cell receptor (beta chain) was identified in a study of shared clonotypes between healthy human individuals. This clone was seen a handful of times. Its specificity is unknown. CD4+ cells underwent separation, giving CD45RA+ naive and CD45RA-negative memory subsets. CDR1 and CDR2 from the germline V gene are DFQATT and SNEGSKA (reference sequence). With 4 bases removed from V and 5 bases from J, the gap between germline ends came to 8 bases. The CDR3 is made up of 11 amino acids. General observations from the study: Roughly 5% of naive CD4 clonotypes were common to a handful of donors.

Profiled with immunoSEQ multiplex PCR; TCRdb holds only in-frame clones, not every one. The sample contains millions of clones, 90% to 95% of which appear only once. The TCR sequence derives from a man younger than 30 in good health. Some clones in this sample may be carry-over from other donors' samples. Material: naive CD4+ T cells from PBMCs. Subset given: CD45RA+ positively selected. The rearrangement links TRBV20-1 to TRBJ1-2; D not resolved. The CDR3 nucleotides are TGCAGTGCTATCAAGGGATATGGCTACACCTTC. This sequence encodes CSAIKGYGYTF.